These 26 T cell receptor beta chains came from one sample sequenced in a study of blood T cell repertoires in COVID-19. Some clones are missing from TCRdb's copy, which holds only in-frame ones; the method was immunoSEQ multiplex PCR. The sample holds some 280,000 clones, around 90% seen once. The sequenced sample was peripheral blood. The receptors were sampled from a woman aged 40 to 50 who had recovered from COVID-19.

In DNA, the CDR3 is TGTGCCAGCAGCCCGAGCGGGGCGGGAGCAGATACGCAGTATTTT. Translated: CASSPSGAGADTQYF. The chain uses TRBV7-3 and TRBJ2-3, with 7 bases fitting TRBD2. CDR3 size: 15 residues. Germline CDR1 reads SGHTA; CDR2 reads FQGTGA. Unmatched junction bases numbered 9, after V lost 5 bases and J lost 4 bases.

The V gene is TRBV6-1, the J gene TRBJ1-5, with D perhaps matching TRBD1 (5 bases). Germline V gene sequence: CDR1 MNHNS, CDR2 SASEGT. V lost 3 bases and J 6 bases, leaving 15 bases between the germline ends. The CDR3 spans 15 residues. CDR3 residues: CASSDRGSNSQPQHF. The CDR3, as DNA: TGTGCCAGCAGTGATCGGGGGTCGAATAGTCAGCCCCAGCATTTT.

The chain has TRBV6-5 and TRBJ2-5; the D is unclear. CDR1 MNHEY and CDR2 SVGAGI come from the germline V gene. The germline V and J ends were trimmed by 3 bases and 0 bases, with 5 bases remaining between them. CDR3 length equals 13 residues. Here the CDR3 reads CASSYTDQETQYF. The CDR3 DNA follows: TGTGCCAGCAGTTATACAGACCAAGAGACCCAGTACTTC.

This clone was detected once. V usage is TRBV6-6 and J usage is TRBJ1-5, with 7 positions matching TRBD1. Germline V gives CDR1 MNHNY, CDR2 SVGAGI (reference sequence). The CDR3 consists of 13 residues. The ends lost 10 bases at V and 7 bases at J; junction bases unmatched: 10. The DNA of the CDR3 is TGTGCCACCACCCAGACAGGGTCCCAGCCCCAGCATTTT. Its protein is CATTQTGSQPQHF.

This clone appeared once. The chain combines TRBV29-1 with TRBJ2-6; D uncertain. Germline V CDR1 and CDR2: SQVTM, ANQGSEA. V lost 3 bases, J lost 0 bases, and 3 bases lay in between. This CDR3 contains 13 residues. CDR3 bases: TGCAGCGTTGACCTCTCTGGGGCCAACGTCCTGACTTTC. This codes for CSVDLSGANVLTF.

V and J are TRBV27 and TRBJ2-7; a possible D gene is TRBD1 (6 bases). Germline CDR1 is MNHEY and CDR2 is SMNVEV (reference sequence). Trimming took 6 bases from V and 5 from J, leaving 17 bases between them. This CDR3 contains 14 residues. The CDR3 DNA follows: TGTGCCAGCAGCCACAGGGTGATTGGCCACGAGCAGTACTTC. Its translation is CASSHRVIGHEQYF.

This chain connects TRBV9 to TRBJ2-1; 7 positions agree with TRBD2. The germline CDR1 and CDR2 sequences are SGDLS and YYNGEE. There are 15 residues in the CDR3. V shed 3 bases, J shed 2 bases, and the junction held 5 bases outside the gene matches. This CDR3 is CASSASGDTYNEQFF. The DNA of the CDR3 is TGTGCCAGCAGCGCCAGCGGGGATACCTACAATGAGCAGTTCTTC. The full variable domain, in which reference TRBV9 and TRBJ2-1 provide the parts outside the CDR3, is DSGVTQTPKHLITATGQRVTLRCSPRSGDLSVYWYQQSLDQGLQFLIQYYNGEERAKGNILERFSAQQFPDLHSELNLSSLELGDSALYFCASSASGDTYNEQFFGPGTRLTVL.

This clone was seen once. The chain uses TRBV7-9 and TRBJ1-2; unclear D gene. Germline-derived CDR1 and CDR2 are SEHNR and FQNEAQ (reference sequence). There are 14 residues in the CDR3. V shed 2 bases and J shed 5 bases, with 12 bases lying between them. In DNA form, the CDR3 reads TGTGCCAGCAGCTTATCTAACAGTCCATATGGCTACACCTTC. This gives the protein CASSLSNSPYGYTF.

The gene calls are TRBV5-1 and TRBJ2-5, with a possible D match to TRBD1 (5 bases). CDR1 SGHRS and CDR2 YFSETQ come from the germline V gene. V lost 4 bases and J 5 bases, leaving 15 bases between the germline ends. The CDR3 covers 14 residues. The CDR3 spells CASSLTAQGETQYF. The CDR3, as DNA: TGCGCCAGCAGCCTTACGGCGCAGGGTGAGACCCAGTACTTC.

The CDR3 sequence is CASSDNGGPNTEAFF. The DNA for the CDR3 is TGTGCCAGCAGTGACAATGGTGGCCCGAACACTGAAGCTTTCTTT. The V call is TRBV25-1, the J call TRBJ1-1, with unresolved D. Germline CDR1 reads MGHDK; CDR2 reads SYGVNS. Trimming took 3 bases from V and 1 from J, leaving 12 bases between them. The CDR3 length is 15 residues.

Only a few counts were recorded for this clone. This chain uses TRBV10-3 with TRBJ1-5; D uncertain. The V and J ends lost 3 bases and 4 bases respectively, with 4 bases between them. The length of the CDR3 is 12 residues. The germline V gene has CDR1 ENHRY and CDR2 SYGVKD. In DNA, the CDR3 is TGTGCCATCAGTGACCCTAATCAGCCCCAGCATTTT. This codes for CAISDPNQPQHF.

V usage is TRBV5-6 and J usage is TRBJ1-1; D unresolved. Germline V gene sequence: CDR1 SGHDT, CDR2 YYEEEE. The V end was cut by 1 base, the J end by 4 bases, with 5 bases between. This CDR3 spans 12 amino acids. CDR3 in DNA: TGTGCCAGCAGCTTGTGGAGCACTGAAGCTTTCTTT. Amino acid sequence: CASSLWSTEAFF.

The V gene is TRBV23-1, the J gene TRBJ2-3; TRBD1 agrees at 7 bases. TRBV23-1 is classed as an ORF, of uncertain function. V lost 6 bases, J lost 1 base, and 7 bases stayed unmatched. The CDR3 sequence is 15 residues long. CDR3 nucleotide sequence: TGCGCCAGCAGCCCAAGACAGGGAGGCACAGATACGCAGTATTTT. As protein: CASSPRQGGTDTQYF.

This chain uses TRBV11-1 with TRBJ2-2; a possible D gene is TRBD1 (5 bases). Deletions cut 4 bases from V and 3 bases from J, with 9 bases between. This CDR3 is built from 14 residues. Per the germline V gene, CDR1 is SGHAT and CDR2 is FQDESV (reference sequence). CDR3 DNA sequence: TGTGCCAGCAGCTCGGACACCTACACCGGGGAGCTGTTTTTT. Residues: CASSSDTYTGELFF.

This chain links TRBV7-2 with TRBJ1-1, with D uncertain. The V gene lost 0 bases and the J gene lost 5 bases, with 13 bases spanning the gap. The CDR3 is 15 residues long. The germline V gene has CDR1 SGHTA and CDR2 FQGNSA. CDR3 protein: CASSLAGGLRTEAFF. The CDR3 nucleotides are TGTGCCAGCAGCTTAGCGGGCGGGTTGAGAACTGAAGCTTTCTTT.

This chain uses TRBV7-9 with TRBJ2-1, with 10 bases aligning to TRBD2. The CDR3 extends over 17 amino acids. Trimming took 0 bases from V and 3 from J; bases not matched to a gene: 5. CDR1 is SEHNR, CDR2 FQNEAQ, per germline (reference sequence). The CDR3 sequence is CASSLALAGDYYNEQFF. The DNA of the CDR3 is TGTGCCAGCAGCTTAGCCCTAGCGGGAGATTACTACAATGAGCAGTTCTTC. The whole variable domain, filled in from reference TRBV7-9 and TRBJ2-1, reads DTGVSQNPRHKITKRGQNVTFRCDPISEHNRLYWYRQTLGQGPEFLTYFQNEAQLEKSRLLSDRFSAERPKGSFSTLEIQRTEQGDSAMYLCASSLALAGDYYNEQFFGPGTRLTVL.

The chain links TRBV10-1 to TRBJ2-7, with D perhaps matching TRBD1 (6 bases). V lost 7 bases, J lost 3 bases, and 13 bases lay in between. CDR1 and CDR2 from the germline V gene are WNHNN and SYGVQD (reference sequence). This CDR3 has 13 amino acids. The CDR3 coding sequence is TGCGCCAGCAATCCGGGACAAGGCTACGAGCAGTACTTC. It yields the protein CASNPGQGYEQYF.

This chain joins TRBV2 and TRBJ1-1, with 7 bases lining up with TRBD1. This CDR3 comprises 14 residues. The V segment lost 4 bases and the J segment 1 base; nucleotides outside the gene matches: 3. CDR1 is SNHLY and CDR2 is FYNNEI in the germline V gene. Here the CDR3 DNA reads TGTGCCAGCAGTGTATCAGGGGGGAACACTGAAGCTTTCTTT. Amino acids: CASSVSGGNTEAFF.

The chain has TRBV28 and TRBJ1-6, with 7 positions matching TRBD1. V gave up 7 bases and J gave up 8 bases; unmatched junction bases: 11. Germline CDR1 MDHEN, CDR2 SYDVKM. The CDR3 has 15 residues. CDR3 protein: CASIETGRGHSPLHF. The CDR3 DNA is TGTGCCAGCATCGAGACAGGGCGAGGTCATTCACCCCTCCACTTT.

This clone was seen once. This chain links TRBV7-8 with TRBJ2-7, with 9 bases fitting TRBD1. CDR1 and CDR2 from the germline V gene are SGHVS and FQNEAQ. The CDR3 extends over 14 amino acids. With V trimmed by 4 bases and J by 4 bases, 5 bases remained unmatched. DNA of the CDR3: TGTGCCAGCAGCTCAACCGGGACAGGGTACGAGCAGTACTTC. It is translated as CASSSTGTGYEQYF.

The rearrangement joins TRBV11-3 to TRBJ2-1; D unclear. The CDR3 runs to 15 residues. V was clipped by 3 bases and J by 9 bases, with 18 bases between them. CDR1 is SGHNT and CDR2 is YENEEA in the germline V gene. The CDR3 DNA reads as TGTGCCAGCAGCTTTGGTCTGTCTCGGTTAAGTGAGCAGTTCTTC. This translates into CASSFGLSRLSEQFF.

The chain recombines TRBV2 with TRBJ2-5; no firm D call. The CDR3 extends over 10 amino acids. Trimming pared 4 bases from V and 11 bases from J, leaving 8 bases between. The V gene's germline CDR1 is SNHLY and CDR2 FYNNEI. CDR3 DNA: TGTGCCAGCAGTGTTTCAATTCAGTACTTC. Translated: CASSVSIQYF.

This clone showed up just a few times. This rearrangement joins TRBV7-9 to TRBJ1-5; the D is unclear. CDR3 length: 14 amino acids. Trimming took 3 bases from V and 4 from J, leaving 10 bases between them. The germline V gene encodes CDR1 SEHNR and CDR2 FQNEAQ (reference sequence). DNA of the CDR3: TGTGCCAGCAGCTTTCCTTGGGAGAATCAGCCCCAGCATTTT. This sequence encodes CASSFPWENQPQHF.

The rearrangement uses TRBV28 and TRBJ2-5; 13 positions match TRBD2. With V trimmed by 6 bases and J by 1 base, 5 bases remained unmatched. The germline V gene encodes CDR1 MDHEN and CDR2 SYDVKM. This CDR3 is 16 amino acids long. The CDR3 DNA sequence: TGTGCCAGCAGCCCTAGACTAGCGGGAGGCCAAGAGACCCAGTACTTC. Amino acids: CASSPRLAGGQETQYF.

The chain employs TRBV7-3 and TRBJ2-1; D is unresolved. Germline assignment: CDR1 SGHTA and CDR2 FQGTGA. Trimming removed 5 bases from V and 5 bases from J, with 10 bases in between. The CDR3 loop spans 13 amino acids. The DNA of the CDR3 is TGTGCCAGCAGCCTTAGCCGGGACAATGAGCAGTTCTTC. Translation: CASSLSRDNEQFF.

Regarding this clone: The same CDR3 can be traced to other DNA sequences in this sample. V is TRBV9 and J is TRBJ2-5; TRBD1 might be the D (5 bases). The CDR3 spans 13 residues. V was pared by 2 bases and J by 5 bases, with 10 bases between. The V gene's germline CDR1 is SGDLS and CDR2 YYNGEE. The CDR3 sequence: CASSVRPGETQYF. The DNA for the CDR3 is TGTGCCAGCAGCGTCCGACCAGGGGAGACCCAGTACTTC. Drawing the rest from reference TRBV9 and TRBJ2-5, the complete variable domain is DSGVTQTPKHLITATGQRVTLRCSPRSGDLSVYWYQQSLDQGLQFLIQYYNGEERAKGNILERFSAQQFPDLHSELNLSSLELGDSALYFCASSVRPGETQYFGPGTRLLVL.